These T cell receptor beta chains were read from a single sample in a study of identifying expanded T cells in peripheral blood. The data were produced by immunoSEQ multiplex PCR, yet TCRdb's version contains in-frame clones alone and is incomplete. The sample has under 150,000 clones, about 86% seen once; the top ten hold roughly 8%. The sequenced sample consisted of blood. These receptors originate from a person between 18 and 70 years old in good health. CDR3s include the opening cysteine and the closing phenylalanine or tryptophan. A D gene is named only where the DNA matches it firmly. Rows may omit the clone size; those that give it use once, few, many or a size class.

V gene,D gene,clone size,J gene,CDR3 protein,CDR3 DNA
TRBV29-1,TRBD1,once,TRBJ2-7,CSVETNRQGPSYEQYF,TGCAGCGTTGAAACGAACAGACAGGGTCCTTCCTACGAGCAGTACTTC
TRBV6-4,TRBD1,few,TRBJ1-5,CASSDGTGNQPQHF,TGTGCCAGCAGTGACGGGACAGGCAATCAGCCCCAGCATTTT
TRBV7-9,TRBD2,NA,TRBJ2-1,CASSLLGTSGNNEQFF,TGTGCCAGCAGCTTATTAGGGACTAGCGGAAACAATGAGCAGTTCTTC
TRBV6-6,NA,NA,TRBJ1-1,CASSYNGDGEAFF,TGTGCCAGCAGTTACAACGGGGACGGGGAAGCTTTCTTT
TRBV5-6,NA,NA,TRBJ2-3,CASSLGYTQYF,TGTGCCAGCAGCTTGGGATATACGCAGTATTTT
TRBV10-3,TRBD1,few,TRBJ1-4,CAISERTGPSEKLFF,TGTGCCATCAGTGAGCGGACAGGGCCTAGCGAAAAACTGTTTTTT
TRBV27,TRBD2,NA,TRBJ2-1,CASSYQREGNEQFF,TGTGCCAGCAGTTATCAGCGGGAGGGTAATGAGCAGTTCTTC
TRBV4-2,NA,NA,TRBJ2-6,CASSEGQGAGANVLTF,TGTGCCAGCAGCGAGGGGCAAGGGGCTGGGGCCAACGTCCTGACTTTC
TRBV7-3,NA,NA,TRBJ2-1,CASSFGGTYNEQFF,TGTGCCAGCAGCTTCGGGGGTACCTACAATGAGCAGTTCTTC
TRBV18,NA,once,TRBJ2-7,CASSRETGTYEQYF,TGTGCCAGCTCACGGGAGACAGGAACCTACGAGCAGTACTTC
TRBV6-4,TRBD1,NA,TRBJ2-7,CASSPGQGSYEQYF,TGTGCCAGCAGTCCGGGACAGGGCTCCTACGAGCAGTACTTC
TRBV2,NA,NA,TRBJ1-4,CASTEIQATNEKLFF,TGTGCCAGCACGGAGATCCAAGCAACTAATGAAAAACTGTTTTTT
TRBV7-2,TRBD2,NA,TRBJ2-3,CASSSGGTHTDTQYF,TGTGCCAGCAGCTCCGGGGGGACTCACACAGATACGCAGTATTTT
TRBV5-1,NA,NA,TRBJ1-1,CASSLAGDTEAFF,TGCGCCAGCAGCTTGGCAGGGGACACTGAAGCTTTCTTT
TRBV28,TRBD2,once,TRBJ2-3,CASRTSGRELGTDTQYF,TGTGCCAGCAGGACTAGCGGGAGGGAATTAGGCACAGATACGCAGTATTTT
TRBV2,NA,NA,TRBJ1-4,CASRVPGPNEKLFF,TGTGCCAGCAGGGTCCCGGGACCTAATGAAAAACTGTTTTTT
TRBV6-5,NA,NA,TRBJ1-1,CASTPPGGTEAFF,TGTGCCAGCACCCCCCCGGGTGGCACTGAAGCTTTCTTT
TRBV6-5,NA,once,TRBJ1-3,CASSHTPSPGNTIYF,TGTGCCAGCAGTCATACCCCTAGTCCCGGAAACACCATATATTTT
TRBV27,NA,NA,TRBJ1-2,CASSLSRGMGYTF,TGTGCCAGCAGTTTATCGAGAGGGATGGGCTACACCTTC
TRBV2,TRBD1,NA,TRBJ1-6,CASLDRGQGVAPLHF,TGTGCCAGCCTGGACAGGGGGCAGGGAGTGGCACCCCTCCACTTT
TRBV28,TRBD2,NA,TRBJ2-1,CASSPPSGRDNEQFF,TGTGCCAGCAGTCCCCCTAGCGGGAGAGATAATGAGCAGTTCTTC
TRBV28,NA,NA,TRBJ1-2,CASSLSDYGYTF,TGTGCCAGCAGCCTATCAGACTATGGCTACACCTTC
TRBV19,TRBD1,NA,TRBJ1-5,CASSPGQGSNQPQHF,TGTGCCAGTAGTCCCGGACAGGGTAGCAATCAGCCCCAGCATTTT